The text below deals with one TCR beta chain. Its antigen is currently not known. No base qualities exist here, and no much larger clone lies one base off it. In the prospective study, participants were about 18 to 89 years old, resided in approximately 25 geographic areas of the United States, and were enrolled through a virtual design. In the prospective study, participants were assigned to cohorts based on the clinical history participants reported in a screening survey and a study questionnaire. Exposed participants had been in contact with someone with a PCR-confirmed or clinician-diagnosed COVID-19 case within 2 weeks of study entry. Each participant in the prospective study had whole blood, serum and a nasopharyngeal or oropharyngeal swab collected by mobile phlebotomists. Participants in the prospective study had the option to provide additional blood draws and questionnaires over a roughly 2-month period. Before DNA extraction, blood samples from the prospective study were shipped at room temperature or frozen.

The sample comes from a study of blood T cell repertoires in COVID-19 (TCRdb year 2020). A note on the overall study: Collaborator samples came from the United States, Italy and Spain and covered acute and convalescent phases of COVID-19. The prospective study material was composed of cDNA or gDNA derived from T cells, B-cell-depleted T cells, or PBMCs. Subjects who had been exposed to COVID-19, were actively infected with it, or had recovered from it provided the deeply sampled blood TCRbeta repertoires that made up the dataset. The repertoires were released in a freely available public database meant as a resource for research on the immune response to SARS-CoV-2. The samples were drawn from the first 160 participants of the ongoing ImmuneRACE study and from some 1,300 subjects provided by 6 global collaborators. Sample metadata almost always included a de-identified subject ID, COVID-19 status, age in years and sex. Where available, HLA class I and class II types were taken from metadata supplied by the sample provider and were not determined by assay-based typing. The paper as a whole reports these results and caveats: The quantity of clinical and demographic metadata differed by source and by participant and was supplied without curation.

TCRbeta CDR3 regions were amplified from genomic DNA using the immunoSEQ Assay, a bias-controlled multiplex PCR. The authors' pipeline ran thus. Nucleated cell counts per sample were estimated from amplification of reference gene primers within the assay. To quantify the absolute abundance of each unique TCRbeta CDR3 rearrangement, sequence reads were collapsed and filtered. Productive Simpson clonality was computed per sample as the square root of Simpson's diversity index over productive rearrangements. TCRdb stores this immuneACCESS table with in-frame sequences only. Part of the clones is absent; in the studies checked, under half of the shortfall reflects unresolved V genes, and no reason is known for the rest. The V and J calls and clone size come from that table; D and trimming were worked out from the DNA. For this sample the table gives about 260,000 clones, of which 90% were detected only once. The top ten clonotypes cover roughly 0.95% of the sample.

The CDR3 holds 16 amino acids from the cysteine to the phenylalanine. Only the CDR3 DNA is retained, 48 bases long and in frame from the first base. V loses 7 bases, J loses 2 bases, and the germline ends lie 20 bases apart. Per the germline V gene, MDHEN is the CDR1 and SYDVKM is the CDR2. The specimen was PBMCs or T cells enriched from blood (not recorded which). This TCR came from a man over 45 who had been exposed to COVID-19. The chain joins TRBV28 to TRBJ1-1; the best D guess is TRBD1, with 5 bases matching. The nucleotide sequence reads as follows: TGTGCCAGCACCCCGTCCCCGACAGCCTATAACACTGAAGCTTTCTTT. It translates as CASTPSPTAYNTEAFF.